A single sample gave rise to the 20 T cell receptor beta chains below, sequenced in a study of cytomegalovirus exposure and HLA in healthy donors. PCR was performed using 60 Vbeta and 13 Jbeta primers. The data were produced by immunoSEQ multiplex PCR, yet TCRdb's version contains in-frame clones alone and is incomplete. The sample totals approximately 110,000 clones; its top ten clones hold 2.5% to 3%. The sample taken for sequencing was PBMCs. These receptors were taken from a man aged 25 to 40 in good health and CMV-seronegative.

The CDR3 DNA sequence: TGTGCCTGGTCGACAGGGGTATCAGGAAACACCATATATTTT. It translates to CAWSTGVSGNTIYF. The rearrangement joins TRBV30 to TRBJ1-3, with TRBD1 matching over 8 bases. The CDR3 has 14 residues. Losses at the gene ends were 5 bases for V and 4 bases for J; bases not matched to a gene: 7. The V gene's germline CDR1 is GTSNPN and CDR2 SVGIG (reference sequence).

In regard to this clone: Distinct nucleotide sequences in the sample also encode this CDR3. The gene calls are TRBV30 and TRBJ2-7; 11 nucleotides agree with TRBD2. The germline gives CDR1 GTSNPN, CDR2 SVGIG (reference sequence). CDR3 length: 13 residues. The trim removed 6 bases at V and 4 bases at J, leaving 5 bases unmatched. CDR3 bases: TGTGCCTGTCTCCCTAGCGGGAGGTACGAGCAGTACTTC. Translated, it gives CACLPSGRYEQYF. Together with reference TRBV30 and TRBJ2-7, the CDR3 gives the full variable domain: SQTIHQWPATLVQPVGSPLSLECTVEGTSNPNLYWYRQAAGRGLQLLFYSVGIGQISSEVPQNLSASRPQDRQFILSSKKLLLSDSGFYLCACLPSGRYEQYFGPGTRLTVT.

The CDR3, as DNA: TGTGCCAGCAGCCAAGGCGCCCACAGGGTGGGGGGCTACACCTTC. Translated: CASSQGAHRVGGYTF. The rearrangement uses TRBV14 and TRBJ1-2; tentative D call: TRBD1 (6 bases). CDR1 is SGHDN and CDR2 is FVKESK in the germline V gene. The CDR3 totals 15 residues. Trimming cost V 1 base and J 8 bases, with 17 bases left between them.

This sequence joins TRBV2 and TRBJ2-4; a possible D gene is TRBD2 (5 bases). CDR3 length: 15 residues. V was clipped by 1 base and J by 5 bases, with 12 bases between them. CDR1 SNHLY and CDR2 FYNNEI come from the germline V gene. In DNA form, the CDR3 reads TGTGCCAGCAGTGAAGGGCCGGGGTTCCAAAACATTCAGTACTTC. Translated, it gives CASSEGPGFQNIQYF.

The rearrangement uses TRBV11-2 and TRBJ1-1; 8 bases are a match to TRBD1. Unmatched junction bases numbered 8, after V lost 2 bases and J lost 0 bases. This CDR3 region has 17 residues. Germline values: CDR1 SGHAT, CDR2 FQNNGV. The CDR3 sequence is CASSLPGQVRLNTEAFF. CDR3 coding DNA: TGTGCCAGCAGCTTACCGGGACAGGTTAGGTTGAACACTGAAGCTTTCTTT.

This chain connects TRBV19 to TRBJ1-1; 9 positions match TRBD1. J gave up 4 bases and V 5 bases, and 8 bases lay outside the gene matches. The CDR3 spans 15 residues. Germline loops: CDR1 LNHDA, CDR2 SQIVND (reference sequence). The CDR3 bases are TGTGCCAGTAGTTCCCGGGACAGGGTAGGCACTGAAGCTTTCTTT. It translates to CASSSRDRVGTEAFF.

J is TRBJ1-2 and V is TRBV7-2; TRBD1 is a possible D gene (5 bases). The germline gives CDR1 SGHTA, CDR2 FQGNSA. The ends were cut back, 1 base at V and 2 bases at J, with 11 bases in the middle. CDR3 length equals 15 residues. The CDR3, as DNA: TGTGCCAGCAGCTTAGGGGGGGGTAAGAACTATGGCTACACCTTC. It encodes CASSLGGGKNYGYTF. The whole variable domain, remainder taken from reference TRBV7-2 and TRBJ1-2, is GAGVSQSPSNKVTEKGKDVELRCDPISGHTALYWYRQSLGQGLEFLIYFQGNSAPDKSGLPSDRFSAERTGGSVSTLTIQRTQQEDSAVYLCASSLGGGKNYGYTFGSGTRLTVV.

The V call is TRBV29-1, the J call TRBJ2-1; a possible D gene is TRBD2 (5 bases). V lost 2 bases to trimming and J lost 0 bases, with 8 bases between them. This CDR3 has 14 residues. Germline CDR1 reads SQVTM; CDR2 reads ANQGSEA. The CDR3 spells CSVETGSSYNEQFF. DNA of the CDR3: TGCAGCGTTGAAACGGGAAGCTCCTACAATGAGCAGTTCTTC.

The CDR3 protein is CASSGWGEETQYF. DNA of the CDR3: TGTGCCAGCAGTGGGTGGGGGGAGGAGACCCAGTACTTC. The chain links TRBV25-1 to TRBJ2-5, with D tentatively TRBD2 (6 bases). CDR1 MGHDK and CDR2 SYGVNS come from the germline V gene. This CDR3 is 13 amino acids long. The ends were cut back, 4 bases at V and 5 bases at J, with 11 bases in the middle.

V and J are TRBV5-4 and TRBJ2-3; TRBD2 matches 10 bases. Germline lookup yields CDR1 SGHNT and CDR2 YYREEE (reference sequence). The CDR3 totals 16 residues. V trimming: 0 bases; J trimming: 4 bases; junction bases outside the gene matches: 5. The CDR3 nucleotides read TGTGCCAGCAGCTTGGGCACTAGCGGGACTGCAGATACGCAGTATTTT. It translates to CASSLGTSGTADTQYF.

Concerning this clone: No conserved phenylalanine or tryptophan ends this CDR3, so it is likely a read error. The rearrangement uses TRBV4-3 and TRBJ2-7; a possible D gene is TRBD1 (6 bases). The CDR3 consists of 15 residues. V was trimmed by 2 bases and J by 6 bases, leaving 17 bases between them. Per the germline V gene, CDR1 is LGHNA and CDR2 is YSLEER. The CDR3 nucleotides read TGCGCCAGCAGCCAAATACAGGGAGAGGGTGGCGAGCAGTACCTC. Translated, it gives CASSQIQGEGGEQYL.

The V gene is TRBV10-2, the J gene TRBJ2-2, with a possible D match to TRBD2 (6 bases). Germline assignment: CDR1 WSHSY and CDR2 SAAADI. The CDR3 is made up of 14 amino acids. Trimming pared 6 bases from V and 6 bases from J, leaving 14 bases between. The CDR3 DNA is TGCGCCAGCAGAGAGACTAGTTCCGCCGGGGAGCTGTTTTTT. Protein: CASRETSSAGELFF.

The chain recombines TRBV5-1 with TRBJ2-3; a weak D match, TRBD2 (5 bases). V was clipped by 5 bases and J by 3 bases, with 10 bases between them. The CDR3 is 13 amino acids. Germline CDR1 is SGHRS and CDR2 is YFSETQ. CDR3 sequence: CASRLGSTDTQYF. Written as DNA, the CDR3 is TGCGCCAGCAGACTAGGGTCAACAGATACGCAGTATTTT.

The J gene is TRBJ2-3, the V gene TRBV7-9; D uncertain. The CDR3 totals 16 residues. The V end was cut by 6 bases, the J end by 2 bases, with 18 bases between. CDR1 is SEHNR and CDR2 is FQNEAQ in the germline V gene (reference sequence). CDR3 sequence reads: CASSLVGHSYTDTQYF. The DNA for the CDR3 is TGTGCCAGCAGTTTGGTGGGCCATTCTTACACAGATACGCAGTATTTT.

The J gene is TRBJ2-1, the V gene TRBV15, with 15 bases fitting TRBD2. V lost 6 bases to trimming and J lost 7 bases; unmatched junction nucleotides: 4. The CDR3 has 15 amino acids. Per germline, CDR1 LNHNV and CDR2 YYDKDF (reference sequence). CDR3 amino acids: CATRNGLAGGNEQFF. The CDR3 nucleotides read TGTGCCACCAGGAACGGACTAGCGGGAGGGAATGAGCAGTTCTTC.

The V gene is TRBV5-4, the J gene TRBJ1-2; 9 bases align to TRBD1. This CDR3 comprises 14 residues. The V gene end was trimmed by 1 base and the J gene end by 8 bases; junction bases not matched to a gene: 6. CDR1 SGHNT and CDR2 YYREEE come from the germline V gene (reference sequence). CDR3 coding DNA: TGTGCCAGCAGCTTGTTGGGACAGGGCTACGGCTACACCTTC. Its translation is CASSLLGQGYGYTF.

The chain uses TRBV7-9 and TRBJ2-1; 12 bases line up with TRBD2. CDR3 size: 15 residues. CDR1 SEHNR and CDR2 FQNEAQ come from the germline V gene (reference sequence). With 5 bases clipped from V and 7 bases from J, the junction kept 6 bases outside the gene matches. CDR3 bases: TGTGCCAGCAGCCTCGGACTAGCGGGAATGAATGAGCAGTTCTTC. It codes for CASSLGLAGMNEQFF.

The chain uses TRBV9 and TRBJ2-1; 9 bases agree with TRBD2. Germline-derived CDR1 and CDR2 are SGDLS and YYNGEE. V lost 4 bases, J lost 4 bases, and 9 bases stayed unmatched. The CDR3 covers 16 residues. DNA of the CDR3: TGTGCCAGCAGCATACGACTAGCGGACTTATACAATGAGCAGTTCTTC. Residues: CASSIRLADLYNEQFF.

The J gene is TRBJ2-1, the V gene TRBV19, with TRBD2 identical over 10 bases. The length of the CDR3 is 14 residues. The germline V gene encodes CDR1 LNHDA and CDR2 SQIVND (reference sequence). The V gene end was trimmed by 5 bases and the J gene end by 8 bases; junction bases not matched to a gene: 6. Written as DNA, the CDR3 is TGTGCCAGTAGTGCGGCTAGCGGGAGCTATGAGCAGTTCTTC. This encodes CASSAASGSYEQFF.

This chain joins TRBV4-2 and TRBJ2-1, with unresolved D. Germline V gene sequence: CDR1 LGHNA, CDR2 YNFKEQ. The CDR3 extends over 17 amino acids. Trimming removed 0 bases at V and 2 bases at J, with 14 bases between. CDR3 in amino acids: CASSQELRIHPYNEQFF. The CDR3 DNA reads as TGTGCCAGCAGCCAAGAATTGCGGATTCACCCCTACAATGAGCAGTTCTTC.